This T cell receptor beta chain was sequenced during a study of blood T cell repertoires in COVID-19. Study-wide context: COVID-19 samples from acute and convalescent phases originated in the United States, Italy and Spain. The cDNA or gDNA used as material had been derived from T cells, B-cell-depleted T cells, or PBMCs.

The CDR3 runs 15 residues. The germline V gene has CDR1 SGHVS and CDR2 FQNEAQ. V lost 5 bases and J lost 4, with 18 bases in between. In the original processing: Reference gene primer amplification gave estimated nucleated cell counts. The method was immunoSEQ multiplex PCR; TCRdb's version includes in-frame clones alone and lacks a portion of them. Clone size and V and J calls were adopted from that table, with D and trimming inferred from the DNA. The top ten clones hold roughly 8.3% of a sample with some 45,000 clones, roughly nine tenths of them seen once. This chain links TRBV7-8 with TRBJ2-7, with a possible D match to TRBD2 (6 bases). The clonotype originates from a man in his fifties with active COVID-19. The sample comprised peripheral blood. The CDR3 nucleotides are TGTGCCAGCAGCCCCGGGACTGGACGTTTTTACGAGCAGTACTTC. It yields the protein CASSPGTGRFYEQYF.